This TCR beta chain was captured in a study of beta chain features in type 1 diabetes. Across the study: Researchers looked at approximately 110,000,000 sorted cells across all samples.

With 3 bases clipped from V and 0 bases from J, the junction kept 3 bases outside the gene matches. The CDR3 contains 15 residues. CDR1 and CDR2 from the germline V gene are SGHTA and FQGTGA. The authors reverse transcribed all of the isolated RNA, so sequencing captured expressed TCRB transcripts. The average read count of naive, central memory and regulatory T cell samples was approximately 3.5 million. TCRdb's table, derived via immunoSEQ multiplex PCR, lists solely in-frame clones and lacks some. The data contain more than 110,000 clones, 6.5% to 8.5% of them singletons. In its sample, this clone was seen a few times. The antigen is undetermined. General study points: There was a moderate but significant shortening of TCRB CDR3s in all four CD4+ subsets of Type 1 diabetes patients. Among type 1 diabetes patients, VDJ junctions had fewer insertions and more deletions.

V is TRBV7-3 and J is TRBJ2-3; TRBD2 aligns across 7 bases. Input material: central memory CD4+ T cells from blood. The origin of this receptor is a woman younger than 45 in good health. The DNA for the CDR3 is TGTGCCAGCAGCTTGAATAGCGGGAGCACAGATACGCAGTATTTT. Its protein is CASSLNSGSTDTQYF.